This T cell receptor (beta chain) was sequenced for a study of blood T cells in healthy people across ages. A word on this clonotype: Antigen: not known.

A second about 6 to 12 cycle PCR used barcoded and J-beta primers. TCRdb independently ran MiXCR on the 5' RACE reads; one entry per CDR3 protein. The top ten clones hold less than 2.5% of a sample with 1.5 million to 2 million distinct CDR3 sequences, 40% to 55% of them seen once. Study findings and constraints: As age increased, TCR beta diversity per million T cells fell in a roughly linear fashion.

The CDR3 consists of 14 residues. With 6 bases removed from V and 13 bases from J, the gap between germline ends came to 22 bases. CDR1 is MNHNY, CDR2 SVGAGI, per germline (reference sequence). V usage is TRBV6-6 and J usage is TRBJ2-1; D is perhaps TRBD1 (7 bases). Source material: blood. The receptor was isolated from a middle-aged woman in good health. The CDR3: CASRPQGTGETQFF. The DNA for the CDR3 is TGTGCCAGCAGACCACAGGGGACGGGAGAGACCCAGTTCTTC.